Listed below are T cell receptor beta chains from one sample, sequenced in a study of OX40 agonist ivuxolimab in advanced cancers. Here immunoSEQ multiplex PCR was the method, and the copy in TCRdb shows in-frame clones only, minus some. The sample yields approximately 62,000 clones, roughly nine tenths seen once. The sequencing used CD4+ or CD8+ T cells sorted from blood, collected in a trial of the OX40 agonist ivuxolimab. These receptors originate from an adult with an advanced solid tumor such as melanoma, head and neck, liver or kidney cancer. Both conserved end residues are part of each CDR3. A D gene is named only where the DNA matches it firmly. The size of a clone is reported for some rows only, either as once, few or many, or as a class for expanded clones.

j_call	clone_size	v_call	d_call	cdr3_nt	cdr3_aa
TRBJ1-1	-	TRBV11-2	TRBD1	TGTGCCAGCAGCTTAGACAGGGGGACTGAAGCTTTCTTT	CASSLDRGTEAFF
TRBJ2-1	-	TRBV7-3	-	TGTGCCAGCAGCTTAAAGGGGGAGGGACCCTACAATGAGCAGTTCTTC	CASSLKGEGPYNEQFF
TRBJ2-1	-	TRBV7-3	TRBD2	TGTGCCAGCAGCTCGGGACTAGCGGTATACAATGAGCAGTTCTTC	CASSSGLAVYNEQFF
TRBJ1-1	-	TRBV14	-	TGTGCCAGCAGCCCGCGGGGATCGAGCACCGCTGAAGCTTTCTTT	CASSPRGSSTAEAFF
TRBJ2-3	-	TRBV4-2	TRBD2	TGTGCCAGCAGCCAAGGGAGGACTAGCGGGAGAGCACGAACCACAGATACGCAGTATTTT	CASSQGRTSGRARTTDTQYF
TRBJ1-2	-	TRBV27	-	TGTGCCAGCGGTACCAGGGTATTTGGCTACACCTTC	CASGTRVFGYTF
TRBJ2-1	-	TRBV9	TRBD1	TGTGCCAGCAGCGACCTCTCTGGACAGGGGCCCTACAATGAGCAGTTCTTC	CASSDLSGQGPYNEQFF
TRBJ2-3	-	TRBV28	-	TGTGCCAGCAGTGACGCTGGACCCACAGATACGCAGTATTTT	CASSDAGPTDTQYF
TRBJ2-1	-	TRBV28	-	TGTGCCAGCAGTTTTCTTGCGGGCTCGAACTATGAGCAGTTCTTC	CASSFLAGSNYEQFF
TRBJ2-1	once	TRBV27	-	TGTGCCAGCAGTTTATCGGCGACTACCTACAATGAGCAGTTCTTC	CASSLSATTYNEQFF
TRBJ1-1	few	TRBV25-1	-	TGTGCCAGCAGGGACATGAACACTGAAGCTTTCTTT	CASRDMNTEAFF
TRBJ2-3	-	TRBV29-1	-	TGCAGCGTTGTTGGGGGGCGGAGCACAGATACGCAGTATTTT	CSVVGGRSTDTQYF
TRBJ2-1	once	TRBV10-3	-	TGTGCCATCAGTGGAAATCGGGATAGCTCCTACAATGAGCAGTTCTTC	CAISGNRDSSYNEQFF
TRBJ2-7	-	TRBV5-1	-	TGCGCCAGCAGCCCCTTTGACGCAGTCTACGAGCAGTACTTC	CASSPFDAVYEQYF
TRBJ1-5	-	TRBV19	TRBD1	TGTGCCAGTAGTATAGTTTTAGGGGGCGCGGGGAGCAATCAGCCCCAGCATTTT	CASSIVLGGAGSNQPQHF
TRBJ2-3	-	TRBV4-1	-	TGCGCCAGCAGCCAAACCACGGGAGCTCAAGATACGCAGTATTTT	CASSQTTGAQDTQYF
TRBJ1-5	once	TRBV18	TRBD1	TGTGCCAGCTCACTTGACAGGGGAAATCAGCCCCAGCATTTT	CASSLDRGNQPQHF
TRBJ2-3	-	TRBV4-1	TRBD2	TGCGCCAGCAGCTATACGGGACTAGCGGGAGGGCCGGGAGATACGCAGTATTTT	CASSYTGLAGGPGDTQYF
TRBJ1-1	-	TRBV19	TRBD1	TGTGCCAGTAGTGGGGACAGGGTTATAGGCACTGAAGCTTTCTTT	CASSGDRVIGTEAFF
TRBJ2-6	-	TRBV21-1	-	TGTGCCAGCAGAGACAGGGAAGAAGCTGGGGCCAACGTCCTGACTTTC	CASRDREEAGANVLTF
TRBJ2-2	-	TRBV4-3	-	TGCGCCAGCAGCCAGTCGGCAGGACGTCGGGAGAACACCGGGGAGCTGTTTTTT	CASSQSAGRRENTGELFF
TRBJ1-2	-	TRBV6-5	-	TGTGCCAGCAGTTACTCGGGGCCCCGGCTAGGCTACACCTTC	CASSYSGPRLGYTF
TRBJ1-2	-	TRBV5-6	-	TGTGCCAGTAGTAAGAACTATGGCTACACCTTC	CASSKNYGYTF
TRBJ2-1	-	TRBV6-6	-	TGTGCCAGCAGCCCAGTTACGGCGGCCTACAATGAGCAGTTCTTC	CASSPVTAAYNEQFF
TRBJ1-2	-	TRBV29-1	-	TGCAGCGTTGCCCCGGGGATGCCTGGCTACACCTTC	CSVAPGMPGYTF
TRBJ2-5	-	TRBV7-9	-	TGTGCCAGCAGTCCGGGACGGCAAGAGACCCAGTACTTC	CASSPGRQETQYF